One and the same sample provided the 5 T cell receptor beta chains below, sequenced in a study of T cell responses to AZD1222 COVID-19 vaccine. Sequenced by immunoSEQ multiplex PCR; TCRdb stores in-frame clones only, minus some. The sample includes about 97,000 clones, approximately 87% of them seen just once. The sample here was peripheral blood, taken 28 days after the second AZD1222 dose. Every receptor here comes from an adult who received the AZD1222 COVID-19 vaccine.

The V call is TRBV10-3, the J call TRBJ2-5, with 7 positions matching TRBD2. This CDR3 comprises 15 residues. V was pared by 4 bases and J by 4 bases, with 9 bases of the junction left unmatched. Germline CDR1 and CDR2: ENHRY and SYGVKD. The CDR3 coding sequence is TGTGCCATCAGTGCTGGTCCAGCGGGATCAGAGACCCAGTACTTC. Residues: CAISAGPAGSETQYF.

CDR3 sequence: CASSLTGAVNNEQFF. The CDR3, as DNA: TGCGCCAGCAGCTTGACAGGAGCGGTGAACAATGAGCAGTTCTTC. V and J are TRBV5-1 and TRBJ2-1, with D possibly called TRBD1 or TRBD2 (5 bases each). Trimming stripped 1 base from V and 5 bases from J, with 13 bases between. This CDR3 contains 15 residues. Germline CDR1 reads SGHRS; CDR2 reads YFSETQ.

The V and J genes are TRBV5-4 and TRBJ1-2, with D maybe TRBD1 (6 bases). Trimming left V 4 bases short and J 0 bases short, with 10 bases between. The V gene's germline CDR1 is SGHNT and CDR2 YYREEE (reference sequence). This CDR3 spans 14 amino acids. The CDR3 reads CASSQGPSNYGYTF. CDR3 in DNA: TGTGCCAGCAGCCAGGGGCCCTCTAACTATGGCTACACCTTC.

The rearrangement links TRBV5-6 to TRBJ1-1; D unclear. The germline CDR1 and CDR2 sequences are SGHDT and YYEEEE. This CDR3 region has 13 residues. V shed 4 bases and J shed 1 base, with 8 bases lying between them. The CDR3: CASSAEGNTEAFF. The CDR3 DNA reads TGTGCCAGCAGCGCCGAGGGGAACACTGAAGCTTTCTTT.

Comments on this clone: The same CDR3 can be traced to other DNA sequences in this sample. This chain uses TRBV6-5 with TRBJ1-1; TRBD1 aligns across 8 bases. Germline lookup yields CDR1 MNHEY and CDR2 SVGAGI. The trim removed 0 bases at V and 4 bases at J, leaving 4 bases unmatched. CDR3 length: 15 amino acids. CDR3 DNA: TGTGCCAGCAGTTACTCCGGACAGGGTGGCACTGAAGCTTTCTTT. Protein product: CASSYSGQGGTEAFF.